These 3 T cell receptor beta chains came from one sample sequenced in a study of CXCR3-negative and CXCR3-positive naive CD8 T cells. These receptors' targets are unknown. UMI labels and 5' RACE were used to prepare the TRB cDNA libraries. TCRdb reprocessed the 5' RACE reads and keeps a single row for each CDR3 protein, giving no DNA. The sample has some 150,000 distinct CDR3 sequences, and its top ten clones hold approximately 0.27%. Study findings and constraints: TRB CDR3s were more hydrophobic in CXCR3-positive than in CXCR3-negative naive cells.

Sequenced sample: naive CXCR3+ CD8+ T cells from blood. Subset indicated: CD45RO-CCR7+CD27+CD95- naive CD8+ T cells expressing CXCR3 (TNR3+). The source is a human donor in good health. Some clones in this sample may be carry-over from other donors' samples.

The chain uses TRBV7-8 and TRBJ1-1; TCRdb proposes TRBD1, but this gene call is untestable without DNA. Germline V gene sequence: CDR1 SGHVS, CDR2 FQNEAQ. The CDR3 has 13 amino acids. The CDR3 sequence is CASSPAPHTEAFF.

V and J are TRBV14 and TRBJ2-2; TCRdb picks TRBD1, but there is no DNA to check that call. Germline V gene data show CDR1 as SGHDN and CDR2 as FVKESK. The CDR3 length is 14 residues. CDR3 protein: CASSQAGGAGELFF.

This chain uses TRBV7-9 with TRBJ2-7; TCRdb's D gene call, TRBD1, goes unchecked for lack of DNA. This CDR3 has 16 amino acids. In germline, CDR1 is SEHNR, CDR2 FQNEAQ (reference sequence). The CDR3 here is CASSPAQDRASYEQYF.